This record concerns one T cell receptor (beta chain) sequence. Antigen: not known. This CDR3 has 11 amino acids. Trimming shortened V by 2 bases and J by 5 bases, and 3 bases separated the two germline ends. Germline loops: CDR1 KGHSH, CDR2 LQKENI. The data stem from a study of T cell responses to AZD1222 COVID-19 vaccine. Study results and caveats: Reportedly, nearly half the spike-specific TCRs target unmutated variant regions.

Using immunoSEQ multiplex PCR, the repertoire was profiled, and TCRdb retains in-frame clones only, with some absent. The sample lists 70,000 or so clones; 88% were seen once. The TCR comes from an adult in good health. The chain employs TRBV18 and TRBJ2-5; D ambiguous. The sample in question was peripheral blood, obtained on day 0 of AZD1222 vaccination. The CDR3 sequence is CASSPGETQYF. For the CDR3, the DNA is TGTGCCAGCTCACCAGGGGAGACCCAGTACTTC.